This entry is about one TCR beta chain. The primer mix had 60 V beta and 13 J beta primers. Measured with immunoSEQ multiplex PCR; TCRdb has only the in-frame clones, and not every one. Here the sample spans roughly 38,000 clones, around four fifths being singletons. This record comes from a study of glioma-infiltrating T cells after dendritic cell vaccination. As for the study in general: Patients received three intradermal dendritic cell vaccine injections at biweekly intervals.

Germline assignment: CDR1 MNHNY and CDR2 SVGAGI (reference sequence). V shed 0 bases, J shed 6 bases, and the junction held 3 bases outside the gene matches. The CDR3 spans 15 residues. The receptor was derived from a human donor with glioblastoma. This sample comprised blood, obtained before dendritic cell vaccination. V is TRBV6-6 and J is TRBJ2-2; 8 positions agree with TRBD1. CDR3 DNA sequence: TGTGCCAGCAGTTACTCGAGGACAGGGTCCGGGGAGCTGTTTTTT. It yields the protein CASSYSRTGSGELFF.